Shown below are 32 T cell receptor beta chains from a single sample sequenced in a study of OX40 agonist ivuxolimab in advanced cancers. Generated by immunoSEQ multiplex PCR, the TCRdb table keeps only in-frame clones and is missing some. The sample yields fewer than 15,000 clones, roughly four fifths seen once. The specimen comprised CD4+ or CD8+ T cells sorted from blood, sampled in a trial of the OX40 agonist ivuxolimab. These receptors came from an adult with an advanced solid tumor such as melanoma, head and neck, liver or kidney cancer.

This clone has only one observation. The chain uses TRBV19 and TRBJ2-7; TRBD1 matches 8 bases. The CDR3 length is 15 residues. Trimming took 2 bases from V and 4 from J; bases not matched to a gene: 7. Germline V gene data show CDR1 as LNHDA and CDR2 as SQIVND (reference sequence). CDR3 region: CASSIYDRGGYEQYF. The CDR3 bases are TGTGCCAGTAGTATATACGACAGGGGCGGTTACGAGCAGTACTTC.

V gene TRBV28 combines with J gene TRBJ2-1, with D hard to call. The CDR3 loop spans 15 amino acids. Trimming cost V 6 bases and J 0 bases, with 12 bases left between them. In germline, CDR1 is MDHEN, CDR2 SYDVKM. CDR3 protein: CASSLPPSSYNEQFF. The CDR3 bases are TGTGCCAGCAGCCTCCCCCCGAGCTCCTACAATGAGCAGTTCTTC.

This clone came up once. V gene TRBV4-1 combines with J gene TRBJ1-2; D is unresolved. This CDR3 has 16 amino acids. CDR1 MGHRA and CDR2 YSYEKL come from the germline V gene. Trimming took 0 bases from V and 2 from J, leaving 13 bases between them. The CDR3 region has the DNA TGCGCCAGCAGCCAAGAGGAGGCAGGCCCGAACTATGGCTACACCTTC. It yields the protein CASSQEEAGPNYGYTF.

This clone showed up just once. CDR3 loop: CASSFRSGTYEQYF. The CDR3 DNA sequence: TGTGCCAGCAGCTTCAGATCAGGTACCTACGAGCAGTACTTC. The rearrangement uses TRBV13 and TRBJ2-7; D ambiguous. Germline CDR1 reads PRHDT; CDR2 reads FYEKMQ (reference sequence). V was shortened by 3 bases and J by 2 bases, with 11 bases between the two germline ends. The CDR3 is 14 residues long.

The CDR3 is CASRPRLVDEQFF. The CDR3 region has the DNA TGTGCCAGTAGGCCCCGACTAGTGGATGAGCAGTTCTTC. The chain recombines TRBV19 with TRBJ2-1; perhaps TRBD2 as D (6 bases). The CDR3 runs 13 residues. CDR1 and CDR2 (germline): LNHDA, SQIVND (reference sequence). Trimming shortened V by 6 bases and J by 8 bases, and 14 bases separated the two germline ends. The whole variable domain, remainder taken from reference TRBV19 and TRBJ2-1, is DGGITQSPKYLFRKEGQNVTLSCEQNLNHDAMYWYRQDPGQGLRLIYYSQIVNDFQKGDIAEGYSVSREKKESFPLTVTSAQKNPTAFYLCASRPRLVDEQFFGPGTRLTVL.

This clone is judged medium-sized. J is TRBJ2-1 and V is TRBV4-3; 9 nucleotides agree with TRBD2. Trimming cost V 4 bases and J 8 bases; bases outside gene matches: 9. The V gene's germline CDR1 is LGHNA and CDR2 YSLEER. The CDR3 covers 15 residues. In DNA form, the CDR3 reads TGCGCCAGCAGCCGGAATAGCGGGAGACTCGATGAGCAGTTCTTC. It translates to CASSRNSGRLDEQFF.

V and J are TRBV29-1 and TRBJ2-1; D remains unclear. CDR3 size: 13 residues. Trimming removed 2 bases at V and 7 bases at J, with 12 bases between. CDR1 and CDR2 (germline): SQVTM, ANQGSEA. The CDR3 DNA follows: TGCAGCGTTGAAAGGGAAGCCGGGAATGAGCAGTTCTTC. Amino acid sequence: CSVEREAGNEQFF.

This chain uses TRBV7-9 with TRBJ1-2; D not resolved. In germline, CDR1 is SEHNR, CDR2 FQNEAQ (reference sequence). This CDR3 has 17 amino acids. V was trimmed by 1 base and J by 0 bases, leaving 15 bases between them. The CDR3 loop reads CASSLEDGNISNYGYTF. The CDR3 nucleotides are TGTGCCAGCAGCTTAGAGGACGGGAATATTTCTAACTATGGCTACACCTTC.

CDR3 sequence reads: CASGGAGTDTQYF. CDR3 coding DNA: TGTGCCAGCGGGGGGGCGGGCACAGATACGCAGTATTTT. The V call is TRBV28, the J call TRBJ2-3, with D possibly being TRBD2 (7 bases). V gave up 8 bases and J gave up 1 base, with 10 bases separating them. This CDR3 contains 13 residues. Germline CDR1 is MDHEN and CDR2 is SYDVKM.

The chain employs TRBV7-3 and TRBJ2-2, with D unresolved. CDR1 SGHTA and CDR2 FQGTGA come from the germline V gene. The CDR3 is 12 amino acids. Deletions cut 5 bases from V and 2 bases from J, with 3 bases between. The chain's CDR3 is CASSPNTGELFF. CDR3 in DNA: TGTGCCAGCAGCCCAAACACCGGGGAGCTGTTTTTT.

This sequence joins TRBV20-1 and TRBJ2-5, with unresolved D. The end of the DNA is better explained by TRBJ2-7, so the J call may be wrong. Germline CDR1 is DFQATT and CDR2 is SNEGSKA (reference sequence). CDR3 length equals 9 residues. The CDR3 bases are TGCAGTGCCAGCTACGAGCAGTACTTC. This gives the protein CSASYEQYF.

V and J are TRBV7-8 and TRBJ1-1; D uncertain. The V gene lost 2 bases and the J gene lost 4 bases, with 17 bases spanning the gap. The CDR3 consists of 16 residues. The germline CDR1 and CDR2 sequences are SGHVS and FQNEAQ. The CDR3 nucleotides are TGTGCCAGCAGCTTAATCAGAGGAAAGGACGGCACTGAAGCTTTCTTT. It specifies CASSLIRGKDGTEAFF.

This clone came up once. For the CDR3, the DNA is TGTGCCAGCAGCTTAATCTGGTCGGGCACTGAAGCTTTCTTT. Translating gives CASSLIWSGTEAFF. This sequence joins TRBV11-2 and TRBJ1-1; D gene ambiguous. Looked up from germline, CDR1 is SGHAT and CDR2 is FQNNGV. Trimming cost V 2 bases and J 4 bases, with 11 bases left between them. CDR3 length equals 14 residues. The full variable domain, with the rest looked up from reference TRBV11-2 and TRBJ1-1, is EAGVAQSPRYKIIEKRQSVAFWCNPISGHATLYWYQQILGQGPKLLIQFQNNGVVDDSQLPKDRFSAERLKGVDSTLKIQPAKLEDSAVYLCASSLIWSGTEAFFGQGTRLTVV.

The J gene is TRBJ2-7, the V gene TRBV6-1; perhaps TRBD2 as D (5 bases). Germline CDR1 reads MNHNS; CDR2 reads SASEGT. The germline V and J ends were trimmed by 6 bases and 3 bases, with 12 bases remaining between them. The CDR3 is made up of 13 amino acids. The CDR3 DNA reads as TGTGCCAGCAGCGTAGAGGGCGGCTACGAGCAGTACTTC. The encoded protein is CASSVEGGYEQYF.

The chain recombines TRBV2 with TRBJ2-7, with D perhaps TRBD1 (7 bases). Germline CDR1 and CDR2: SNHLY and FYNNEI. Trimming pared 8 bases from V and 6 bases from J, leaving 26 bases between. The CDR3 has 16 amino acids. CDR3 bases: TGTGCCAGCGGGGGCCGTGGCGGGACAGCCTCACCCGAGCAGTACTTC. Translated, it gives CASGGRGGTASPEQYF.

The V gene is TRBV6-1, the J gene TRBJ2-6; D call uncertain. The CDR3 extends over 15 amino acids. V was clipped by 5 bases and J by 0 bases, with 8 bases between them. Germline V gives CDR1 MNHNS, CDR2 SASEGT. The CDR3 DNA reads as TGTGCCAGCAGTCGGTCGTTCTCTGGGGCCAACGTCCTGACTTTC. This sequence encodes CASSRSFSGANVLTF.

The CDR3 bases are TGTGCCAGCAGCGTAGCAACAGTATCAGATACGCAGTATTTT. This codes for CASSVATVSDTQYF. The V gene is TRBV9, the J gene TRBJ2-3; D is undetermined. The CDR3 runs to 14 residues. The V gene's germline CDR1 is SGDLS and CDR2 YYNGEE. Trimming took off 0 bases at V and 4 bases at J, with 9 bases between the two ends.

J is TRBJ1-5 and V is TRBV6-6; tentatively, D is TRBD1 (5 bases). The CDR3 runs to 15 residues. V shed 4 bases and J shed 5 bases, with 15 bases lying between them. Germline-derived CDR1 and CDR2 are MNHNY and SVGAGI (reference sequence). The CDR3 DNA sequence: TGTGCCAGCAGTTTCCCCGGGACGGGGTATCAGCCCCAGCATTTT. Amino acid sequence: CASSFPGTGYQPQHF.

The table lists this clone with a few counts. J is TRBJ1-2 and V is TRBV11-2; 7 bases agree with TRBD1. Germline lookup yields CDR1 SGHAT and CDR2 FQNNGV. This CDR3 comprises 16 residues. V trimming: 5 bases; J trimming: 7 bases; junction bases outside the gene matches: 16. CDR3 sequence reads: CASSADPMTGPSGYTF. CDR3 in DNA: TGTGCCAGCAGCGCCGATCCGATGACAGGGCCTAGTGGCTACACCTTC.

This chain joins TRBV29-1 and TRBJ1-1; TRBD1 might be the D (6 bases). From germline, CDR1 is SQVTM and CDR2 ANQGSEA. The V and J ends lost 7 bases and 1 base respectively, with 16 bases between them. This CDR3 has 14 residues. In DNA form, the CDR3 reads TGCAGCGCAGCAGGGGCGTTTCAGAACACTGAAGCTTTCTTT. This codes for CSAAGAFQNTEAFF.

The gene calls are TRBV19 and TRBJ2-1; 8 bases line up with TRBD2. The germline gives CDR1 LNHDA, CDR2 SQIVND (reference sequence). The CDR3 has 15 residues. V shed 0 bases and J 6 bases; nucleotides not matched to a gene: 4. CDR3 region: CASSIDDSGVNEQFF. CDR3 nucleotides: TGTGCCAGTAGTATAGATGATAGCGGGGTCAATGAGCAGTTCTTC.

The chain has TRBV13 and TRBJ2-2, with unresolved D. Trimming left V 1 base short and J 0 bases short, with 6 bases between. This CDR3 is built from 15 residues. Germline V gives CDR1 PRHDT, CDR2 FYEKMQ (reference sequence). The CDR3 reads CASSLEGTNTGELFF. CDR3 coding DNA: TGTGCCAGCAGCTTAGAAGGGACGAACACCGGGGAGCTGTTTTTT.

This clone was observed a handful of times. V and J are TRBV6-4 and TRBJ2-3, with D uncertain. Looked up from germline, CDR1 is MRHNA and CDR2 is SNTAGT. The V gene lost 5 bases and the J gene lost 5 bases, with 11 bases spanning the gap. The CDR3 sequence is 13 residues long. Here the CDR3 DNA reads TGTGCCAGCAGTAGGGTCACTGAAGATACGCAGTATTTT. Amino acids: CASSRVTEDTQYF.

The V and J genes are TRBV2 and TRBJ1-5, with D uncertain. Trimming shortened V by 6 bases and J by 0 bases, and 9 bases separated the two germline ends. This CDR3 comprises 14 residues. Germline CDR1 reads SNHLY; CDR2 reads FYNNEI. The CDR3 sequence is CASRSEFSNQPQHF. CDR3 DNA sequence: TGTGCCAGCAGGTCAGAGTTTAGCAATCAGCCCCAGCATTTT.

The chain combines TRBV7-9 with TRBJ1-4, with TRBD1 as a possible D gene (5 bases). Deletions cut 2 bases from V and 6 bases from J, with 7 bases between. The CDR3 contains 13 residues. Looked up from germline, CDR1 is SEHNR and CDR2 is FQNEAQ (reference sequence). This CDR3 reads CASSLRGDEKLFF. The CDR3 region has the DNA TGTGCCAGCAGCTTAAGGGGTGATGAAAAACTGTTTTTT. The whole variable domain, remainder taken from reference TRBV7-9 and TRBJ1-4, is DTGVSQNPRHKITKRGQNVTFRCDPISEHNRLYWYRQTLGQGPEFLTYFQNEAQLEKSRLLSDRFSAERPKGSFSTLEIQRTEQGDSAMYLCASSLRGDEKLFFGSGTQLSVL.

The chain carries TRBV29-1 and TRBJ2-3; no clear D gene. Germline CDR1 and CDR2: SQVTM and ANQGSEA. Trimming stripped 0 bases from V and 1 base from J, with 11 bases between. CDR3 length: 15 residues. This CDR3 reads CSVEDLGLGTDTQYF. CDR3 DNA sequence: TGCAGCGTTGAAGATCTCGGCTTAGGCACAGATACGCAGTATTTT.

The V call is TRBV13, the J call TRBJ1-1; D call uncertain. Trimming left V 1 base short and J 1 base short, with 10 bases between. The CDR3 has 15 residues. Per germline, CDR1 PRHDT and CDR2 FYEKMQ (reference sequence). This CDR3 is CASSLVREQNTEAFF. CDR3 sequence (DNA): TGTGCCAGCAGCTTAGTGAGAGAACAGAACACTGAAGCTTTCTTT.

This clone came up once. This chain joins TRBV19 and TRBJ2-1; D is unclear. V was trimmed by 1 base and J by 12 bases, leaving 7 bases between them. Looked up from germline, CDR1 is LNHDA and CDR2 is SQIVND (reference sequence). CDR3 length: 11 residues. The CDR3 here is CASSIGQSQFF. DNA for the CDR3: TGTGCCAGTAGTATAGGTCAGTCGCAGTTCTTC.

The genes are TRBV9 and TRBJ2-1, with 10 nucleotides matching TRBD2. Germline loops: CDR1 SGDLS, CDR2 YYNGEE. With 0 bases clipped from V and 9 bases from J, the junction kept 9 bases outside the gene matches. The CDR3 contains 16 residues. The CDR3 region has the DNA TGTGCCAGCAGCGTAGGGAGCGGGAGGGCCTCCAGTGAGCAGTTCTTC. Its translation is CASSVGSGRASSEQFF.

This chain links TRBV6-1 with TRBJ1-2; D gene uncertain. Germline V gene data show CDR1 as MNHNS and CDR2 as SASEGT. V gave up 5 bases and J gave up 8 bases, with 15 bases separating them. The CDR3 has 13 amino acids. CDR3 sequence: CASSYRATWGYTF. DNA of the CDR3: TGTGCCAGCAGTTATCGGGCGACGTGGGGCTACACCTTC.

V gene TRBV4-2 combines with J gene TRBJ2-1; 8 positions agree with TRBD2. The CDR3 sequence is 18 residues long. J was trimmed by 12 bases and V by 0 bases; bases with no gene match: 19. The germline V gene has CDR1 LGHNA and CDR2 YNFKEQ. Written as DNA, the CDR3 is TGTGCCAGCAGCCAAGATCCTGGGGGACTAGTCTTACAAGGGGGGCAGTTCTTC. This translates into CASSQDPGGLVLQGGQFF.

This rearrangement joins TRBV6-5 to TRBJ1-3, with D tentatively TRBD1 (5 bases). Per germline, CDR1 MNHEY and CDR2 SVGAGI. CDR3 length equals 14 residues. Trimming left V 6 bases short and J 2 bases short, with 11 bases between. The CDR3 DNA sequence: TGTGCCAGCAGGACCTCGGGGGCTGGAAACACCATATATTTT. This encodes CASRTSGAGNTIYF.